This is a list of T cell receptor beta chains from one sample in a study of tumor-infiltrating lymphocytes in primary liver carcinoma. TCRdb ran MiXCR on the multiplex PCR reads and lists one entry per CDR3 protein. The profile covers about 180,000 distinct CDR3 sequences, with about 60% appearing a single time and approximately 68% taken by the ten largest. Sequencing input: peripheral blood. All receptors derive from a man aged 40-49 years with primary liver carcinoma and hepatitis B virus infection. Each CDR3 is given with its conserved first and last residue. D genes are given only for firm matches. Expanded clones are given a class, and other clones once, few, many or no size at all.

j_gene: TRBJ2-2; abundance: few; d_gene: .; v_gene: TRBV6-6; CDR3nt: TGTGCCAGCAAAGACAGGTCGACGAACACCGGGGAGCTGTTTTTT; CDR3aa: CASKDRSTNTGELFF
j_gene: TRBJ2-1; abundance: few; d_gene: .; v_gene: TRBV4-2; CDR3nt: TGTGCCAGCAGCCAAGTCTTTGGCGGGACGTTAGGCAATGAGCAGTTCTTC; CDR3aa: CASSQVFGGTLGNEQFF
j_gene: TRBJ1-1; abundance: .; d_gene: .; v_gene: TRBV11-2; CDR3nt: TGTGCCAGCAGCCCGGGAAGGACGTGCGCTGAAGCTTTCTTT; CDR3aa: CASSPGRTCAEAFF
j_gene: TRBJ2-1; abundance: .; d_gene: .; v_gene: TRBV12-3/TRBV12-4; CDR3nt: TGTGCCAGCAACCACCGTAGCGGACGCTCCTACAATGAGCAGTTCTTC; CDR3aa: CASNHRSGRSYNEQFF
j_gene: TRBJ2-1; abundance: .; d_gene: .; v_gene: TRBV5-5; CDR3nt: TGTGCCAGCAGCTCCCGGGCTATCAATAAGCAGTTCTTC; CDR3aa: CASSSRAINKQFF
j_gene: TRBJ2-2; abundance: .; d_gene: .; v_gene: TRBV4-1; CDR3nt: TGCGTCAGCAGCCAAGGCGGGGAGCTGTTTTTT; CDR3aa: CVSSQGGELFF
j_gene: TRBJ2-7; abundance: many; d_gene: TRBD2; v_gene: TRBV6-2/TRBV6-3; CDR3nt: TGTGCCAGCAGACGCGAGCGGGATCTAACCTACGAGCAGTACTTC; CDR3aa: CASRRERDLTYEQYF
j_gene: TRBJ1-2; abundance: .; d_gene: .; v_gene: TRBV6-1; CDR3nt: TGTGCCAGCAGTGAAATGGGCGGGACAACCTATGGCTACACCTTC; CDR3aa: CASSEMGGTTYGYTF
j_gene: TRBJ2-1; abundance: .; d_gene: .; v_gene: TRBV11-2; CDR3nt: TGTACCGGCAGCTTTGGGAACGACGGATACAATGAGCAGTTCTTC; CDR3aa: CTGSFGNDGYNEQFF
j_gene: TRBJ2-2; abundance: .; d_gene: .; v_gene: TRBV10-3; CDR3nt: TGTGCCATCAGCGAGTCCCGGGTGGCTGACGCCGGGGAGCTGTTTTTT; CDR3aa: CAISESRVADAGELFF
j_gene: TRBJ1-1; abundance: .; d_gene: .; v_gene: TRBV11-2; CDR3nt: TGTGCCAGCAGCTTAGAGTCAGGGGCGCAAACTGAAGCTCTCTTT; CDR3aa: CASSLESGAQTEALF
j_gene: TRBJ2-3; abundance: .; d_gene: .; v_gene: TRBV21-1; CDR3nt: TGTGCCAGCAGCATGGGCGGCACAGATACGCAATATTTT; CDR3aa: CASSMGGTDTQYF
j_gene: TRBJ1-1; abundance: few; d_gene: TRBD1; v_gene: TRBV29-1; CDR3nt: TGCAGCGTTGTGGGGACAGGGGCCACTGAAGCTTTCTTT; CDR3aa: CSVVGTGATEAFF
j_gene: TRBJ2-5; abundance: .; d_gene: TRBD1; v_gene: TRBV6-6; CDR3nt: TGTGTCAGCAGTGACACTCTTGGGACAGGGGGCTCGGAGACCCAGTACTTC; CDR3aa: CVSSDTLGTGGSETQYF
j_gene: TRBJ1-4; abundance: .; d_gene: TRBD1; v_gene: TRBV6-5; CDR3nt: TGTGCCAGCAGTTACTCGGGGACAGGGGGTCATGAAAAACTGTTTTTT; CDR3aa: CASSYSGTGGHEKLFF
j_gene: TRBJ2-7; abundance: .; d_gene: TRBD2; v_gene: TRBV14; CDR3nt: TGTGCCAGCAGCCAAGTCGTGGGAGGGCCGTACGAGCAGTACTTC; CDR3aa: CASSQVVGGPYEQYF
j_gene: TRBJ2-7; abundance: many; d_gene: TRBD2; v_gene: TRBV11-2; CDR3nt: TGTGCCAGCAGCCTAGCGGGAGGGCCCTACGAGCAGTACTTC; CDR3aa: CASSLAGGPYEQYF